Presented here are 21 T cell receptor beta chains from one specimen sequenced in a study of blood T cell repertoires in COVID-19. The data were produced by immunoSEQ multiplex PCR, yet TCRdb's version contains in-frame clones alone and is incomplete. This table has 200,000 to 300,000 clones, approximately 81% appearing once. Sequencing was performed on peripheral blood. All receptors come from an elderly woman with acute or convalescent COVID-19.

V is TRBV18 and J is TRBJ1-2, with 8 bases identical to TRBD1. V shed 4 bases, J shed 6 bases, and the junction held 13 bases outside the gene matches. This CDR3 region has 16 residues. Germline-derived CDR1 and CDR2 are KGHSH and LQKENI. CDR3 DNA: TGTGCCAGCTCACGGTCGACGGGACAGGCGCCCGATGGCTACACCTTC. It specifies CASSRSTGQAPDGYTF.

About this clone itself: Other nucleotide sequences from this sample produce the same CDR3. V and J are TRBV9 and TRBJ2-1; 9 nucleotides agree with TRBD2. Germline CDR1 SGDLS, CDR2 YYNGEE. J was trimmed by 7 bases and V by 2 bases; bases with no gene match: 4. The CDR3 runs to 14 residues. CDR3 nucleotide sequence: TGTGCCAGCAGCGTGGCGGGAGGGAGGAATGAGCAGTTCTTC. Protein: CASSVAGGRNEQFF.

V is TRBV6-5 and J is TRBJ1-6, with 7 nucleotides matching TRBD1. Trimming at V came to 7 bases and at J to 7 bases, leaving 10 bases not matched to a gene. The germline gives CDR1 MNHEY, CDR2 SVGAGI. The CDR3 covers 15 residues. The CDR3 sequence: CASISGGQPNSPLHF. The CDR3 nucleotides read TGTGCCAGCATTTCTGGGGGACAGCCAAATTCACCCCTCCACTTT.

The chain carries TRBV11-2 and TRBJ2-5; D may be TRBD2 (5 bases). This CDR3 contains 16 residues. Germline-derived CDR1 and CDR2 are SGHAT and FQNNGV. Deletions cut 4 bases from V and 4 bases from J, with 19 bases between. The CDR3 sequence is CASSSGRGLRGETQYF. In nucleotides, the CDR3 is TGTGCCAGCAGCTCTGGACGTGGCCTTCGGGGAGAGACCCAGTACTTC.

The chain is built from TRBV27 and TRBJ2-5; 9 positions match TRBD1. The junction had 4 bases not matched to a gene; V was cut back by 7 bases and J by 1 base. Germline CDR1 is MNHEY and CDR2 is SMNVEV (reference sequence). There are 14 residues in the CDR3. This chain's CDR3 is CASKAGQGQETQYF. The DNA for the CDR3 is TGTGCCAGCAAAGCGGGACAGGGCCAAGAGACCCAGTACTTC.

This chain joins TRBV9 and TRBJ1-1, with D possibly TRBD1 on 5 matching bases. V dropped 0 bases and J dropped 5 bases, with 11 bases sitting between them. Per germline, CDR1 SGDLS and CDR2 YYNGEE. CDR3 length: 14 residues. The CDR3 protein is CASSVAGLGTEAFF. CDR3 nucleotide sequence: TGTGCCAGCAGCGTAGCAGGGCTCGGGACTGAAGCTTTCTTT. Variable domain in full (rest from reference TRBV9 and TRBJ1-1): DSGVTQTPKHLITATGQRVTLRCSPRSGDLSVYWYQQSLDQGLQFLIQYYNGEERAKGNILERFSAQQFPDLHSELNLSSLELGDSALYFCASSVAGLGTEAFFGQGTRLTVV.

CDR3 protein: CSVWTVNTEAFF. As DNA, the CDR3 is TGCAGCGTTTGGACAGTTAACACTGAAGCTTTCTTT. This rearrangement joins TRBV29-1 to TRBJ1-1, with a tentative D call TRBD1 (6 bases). In germline, CDR1 is SQVTM, CDR2 ANQGSEA. Trimming pared 5 bases from V and 2 bases from J, leaving 9 bases between. CDR3 size: 12 residues.

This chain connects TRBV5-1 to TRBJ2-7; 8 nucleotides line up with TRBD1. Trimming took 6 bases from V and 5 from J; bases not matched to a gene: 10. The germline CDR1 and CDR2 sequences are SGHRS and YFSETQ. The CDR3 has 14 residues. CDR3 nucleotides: TGCGCCAGCACCCCCGTCCCAGGGGGCAACGAGCAGTACTTC. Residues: CASTPVPGGNEQYF.

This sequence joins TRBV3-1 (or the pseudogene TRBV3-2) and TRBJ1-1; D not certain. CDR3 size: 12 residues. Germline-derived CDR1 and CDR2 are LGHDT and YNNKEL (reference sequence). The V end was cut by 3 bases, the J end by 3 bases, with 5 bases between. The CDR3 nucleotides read TGTGCCAGCAGCCATGTCGACACTGAAGCTTTCTTT. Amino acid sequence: CASSHVDTEAFF.

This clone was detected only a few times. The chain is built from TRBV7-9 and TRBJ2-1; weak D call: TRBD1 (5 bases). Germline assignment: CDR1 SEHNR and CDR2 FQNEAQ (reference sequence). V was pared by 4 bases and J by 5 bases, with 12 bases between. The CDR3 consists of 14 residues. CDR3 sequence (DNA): TGTGCCAGCAGCTCTCAGGGCCCCAACAATGAGCAGTTCTTC. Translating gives CASSSQGPNNEQFF.

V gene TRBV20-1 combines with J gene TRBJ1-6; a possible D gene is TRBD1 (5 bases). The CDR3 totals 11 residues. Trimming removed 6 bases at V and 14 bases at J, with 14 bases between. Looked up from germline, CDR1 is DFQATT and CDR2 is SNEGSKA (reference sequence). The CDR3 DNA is TGCAGTGCGAGGCAGGGTTTGACCCTCCACTTT. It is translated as CSARQGLTLHF.

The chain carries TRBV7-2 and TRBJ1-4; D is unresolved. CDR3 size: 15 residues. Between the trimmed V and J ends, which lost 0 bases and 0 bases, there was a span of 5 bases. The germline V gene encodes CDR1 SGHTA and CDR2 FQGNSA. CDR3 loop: CASSLAGATNEKLFF. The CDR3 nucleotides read TGTGCCAGCAGCTTAGCGGGAGCAACTAATGAAAAACTGTTTTTT.

The CDR3 nucleotides are TGTGCCAGCAGCCCACAGGGGGAGACCCAGTACTTC. It encodes CASSPQGETQYF. The chain couples TRBV7-8 to TRBJ2-5, with 7 positions matching TRBD1. The CDR3 totals 12 residues. J lost 5 bases, V lost 5 bases, and 2 bases had no gene match. Germline CDR1 SGHVS, CDR2 FQNEAQ.

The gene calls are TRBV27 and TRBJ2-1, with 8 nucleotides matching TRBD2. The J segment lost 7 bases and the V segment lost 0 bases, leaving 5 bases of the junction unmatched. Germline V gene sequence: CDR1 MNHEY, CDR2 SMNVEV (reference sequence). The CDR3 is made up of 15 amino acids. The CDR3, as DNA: TGTGCCAGCAGTTTATCCAGCGGGAGTTTGAATGAGCAGTTCTTC. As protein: CASSLSSGSLNEQFF.

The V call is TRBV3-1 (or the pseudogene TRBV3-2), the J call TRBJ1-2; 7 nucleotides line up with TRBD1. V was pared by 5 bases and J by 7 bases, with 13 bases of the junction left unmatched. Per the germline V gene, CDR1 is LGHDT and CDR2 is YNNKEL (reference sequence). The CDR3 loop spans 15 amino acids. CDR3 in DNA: TGTGCCAGCAGCTCTTTCAACAGGGGCGGCGGTGGCTACACCTTC. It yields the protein CASSSFNRGGGGYTF.

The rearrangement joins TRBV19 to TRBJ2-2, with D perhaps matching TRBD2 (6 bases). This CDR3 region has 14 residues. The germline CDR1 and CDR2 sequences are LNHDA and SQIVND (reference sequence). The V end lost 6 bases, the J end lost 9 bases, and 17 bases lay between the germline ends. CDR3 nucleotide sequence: TGTGCCAGTAGCTTTGGAGGGAACACGAGGGAGCTGTTTTTT. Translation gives CASSFGGNTRELFF.

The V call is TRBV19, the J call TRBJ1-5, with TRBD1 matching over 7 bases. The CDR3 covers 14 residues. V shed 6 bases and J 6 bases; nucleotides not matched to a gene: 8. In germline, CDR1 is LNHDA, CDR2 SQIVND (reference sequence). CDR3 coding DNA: TGTGCCAGTAGGCGACAGGGTGGTAGTCAGCCCCAGCATTTT. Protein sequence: CASRRQGGSQPQHF.

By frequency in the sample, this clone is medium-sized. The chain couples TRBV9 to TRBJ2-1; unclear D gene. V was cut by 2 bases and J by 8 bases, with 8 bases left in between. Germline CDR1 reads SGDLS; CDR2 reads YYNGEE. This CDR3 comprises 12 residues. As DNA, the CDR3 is TGTGCCAGCAGCGTCAATCCCCATGAGCAGTTCTTC. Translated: CASSVNPHEQFF.

CDR3 sequence reads: CASSQEASGGYTSTDTQYF. The CDR3 nucleotides are TGTGCCAGCAGCCAAGAAGCCAGCGGGGGTTATACTAGCACAGATACGCAGTATTTT. The chain employs TRBV14 and TRBJ2-3, with TRBD2 matching 8 bases. Per the germline V gene, CDR1 is SGHDN and CDR2 is FVKESK. Losses at the gene ends were 0 bases for V and 0 bases for J; bases not matched to a gene: 11. The CDR3 runs 19 residues.

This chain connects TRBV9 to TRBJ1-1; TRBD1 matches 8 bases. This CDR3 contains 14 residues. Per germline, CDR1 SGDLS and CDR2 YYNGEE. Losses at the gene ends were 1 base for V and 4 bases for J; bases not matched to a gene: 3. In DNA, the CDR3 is TGTGCCAGCAGCGTACAGGGGGCGGGCACTGAAGCTTTCTTT. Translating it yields CASSVQGAGTEAFF. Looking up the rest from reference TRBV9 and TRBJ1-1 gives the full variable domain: DSGVTQTPKHLITATGQRVTLRCSPRSGDLSVYWYQQSLDQGLQFLIQYYNGEERAKGNILERFSAQQFPDLHSELNLSSLELGDSALYFCASSVQGAGTEAFFGQGTRLTVV.

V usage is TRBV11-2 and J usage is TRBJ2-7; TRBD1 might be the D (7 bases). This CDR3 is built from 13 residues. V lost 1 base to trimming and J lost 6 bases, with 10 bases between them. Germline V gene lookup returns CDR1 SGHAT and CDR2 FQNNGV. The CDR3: CASSLGGTAEQYF. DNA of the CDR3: TGTGCCAGCAGCTTAGGCGGGACAGCCGAGCAGTACTTC.